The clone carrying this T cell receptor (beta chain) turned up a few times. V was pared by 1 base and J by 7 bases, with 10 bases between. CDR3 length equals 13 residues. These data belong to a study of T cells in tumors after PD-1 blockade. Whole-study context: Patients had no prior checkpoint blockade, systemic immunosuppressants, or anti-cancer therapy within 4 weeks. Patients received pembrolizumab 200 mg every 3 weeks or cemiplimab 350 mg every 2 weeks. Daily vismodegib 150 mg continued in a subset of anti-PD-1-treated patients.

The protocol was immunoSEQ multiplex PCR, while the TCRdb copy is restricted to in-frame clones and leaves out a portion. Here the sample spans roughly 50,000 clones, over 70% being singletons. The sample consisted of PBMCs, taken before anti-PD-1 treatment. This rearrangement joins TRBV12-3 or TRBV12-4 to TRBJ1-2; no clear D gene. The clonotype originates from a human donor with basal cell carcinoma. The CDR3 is CASSLGQQSGYTF. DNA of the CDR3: TGTGCCAGCAGTTTAGGCCAGCAGTCTGGCTACACCTTC.